This is a list of T cell receptor beta chains from one sample in a study of T-cell memory formation after mild COVID-19. MiXCR, applied by TCRdb to the 5' RACE reads, yields one record per CDR3 protein. The sample contains nearly 250,000 distinct CDR3 sequences, roughly 14% of which appear only once. Material: PBMCs or a T cell subset sorted from them (not recorded which). The receptors here all came from an adult woman who had mild COVID-19 (a few samples of this study predate the infection). Cell type and time point are not known. Each CDR3 is given with its conserved first and last residue. D genes are given only for firm matches. Where a row states a size, it is once, few, many or the class of an expanded clone; other rows omit it.

d_call | clone_size | j_call | v_call | cdr3_aa | cdr3_nt
- | - | TRBJ1-5 | TRBV18 | CASRRQDGNQPQHF | TGTGCCAGCAGACGACAGGACGGAAATCAGCCCCAGCATTTT
- | many | TRBJ2-3 | TRBV24-1 | CATKEFRTDTQYF | TGTGCCACCAAGGAGTTCAGGACAGATACGCAGTATTTT
- | - | TRBJ2-1 | TRBV20-1 | CSARRIDEQFF | TGCAGTGCTAGGCGGATAGATGAGCAGTTCTTC
- | few | TRBJ2-1 | TRBV7-9 | CASISDGIPFF | TGTGCCAGCATCTCGGACGGGATTCCCTTCTTC
TRBD2 | - | TRBJ2-3 | TRBV5-1 | CASSWTSGRTDTQYF | TGCGCCAGCAGCTGGACTAGCGGACGCACAGATACGCAGTATTTT
TRBD1 | - | TRBJ1-5 | TRBV10-3 | CAIGTQGDQPQHF | TGTGCCATCGGAACTCAGGGGGATCAGCCCCAGCATTTT
- | few | TRBJ2-3 | TRBV5-4 | CASSSGEYTDTQYF | TGTGCCAGCAGCTCGGGGGAGTACACAGATACGCAGTATTTT
- | many | TRBJ2-6 | TRBV19 | CASLVTSGANVLTF | TGTGCCAGTTTGGTGACGTCTGGGGCCAACGTCCTGACTTTC
- | - | TRBJ1-6 | TRBV5-1 | CASRYDNSPLHF | TGCGCCAGCAGATATGATAATTCACCCCTCCACTTT
TRBD1 | few | TRBJ1-1 | TRBV5-1 | CASSLLGRGNQNTEAFF | TGCGCCAGCAGCTTGCTGGGCAGGGGGAACCAGAACACTGAAGCTTTCTTT
- | - | TRBJ2-7 | TRBV6-1 | CASRVQDSYEQYF | TGTGCCAGTAGAGTACAGGACTCCTACGAGCAGTACTTC
- | few | TRBJ2-7 | TRBV12-3/TRBV12-4 | CASSLRALYSYEQYF | TGTGCCAGCAGTTTAAGAGCGCTTTACTCCTACGAGCAGTACTTC
TRBD1 | many | TRBJ1-2 | TRBV5-1 | CASSLLTGDYGYTF | TGCGCCAGCAGCTTGTTAACAGGGGACTATGGCTACACCTTC
TRBD2 | few | TRBJ2-7 | TRBV12-3/TRBV12-4 | CASSLVGRQGYEQYF | TGTGCCAGCAGTTTAGTCGGGAGGCAGGGTTACGAGCAGTACTTC
- | few | TRBJ2-3 | TRBV11-1 | CASSSSGVPRDTQYF | TGTGCCAGCAGCTCGTCAGGGGTCCCGAGGGATACGCAGTATTTT
TRBD1 | - | TRBJ2-1 | TRBV7-3 | CASSLIGTGDSNEQFF | TGTGCCAGCAGCTTAATAGGGACAGGGGATTCCAATGAGCAGTTCTTC
TRBD1 | - | TRBJ1-2 | TRBV4-1 | CASSQEVWGTVTYGYTF | TGCGCCAGCAGCCAAGAAGTCTGGGGGACAGTGACCTATGGCTACACCTTC
- | few | TRBJ2-7 | TRBV5-1 | CASSLAAGYEQYF | TGCGCCAGCAGCTTGGCCGCGGGGTACGAGCAGTACTTC
- | - | TRBJ1-1 | TRBV7-9 | CASSPRRAVFTEAFF | TGTGCCAGCAGTCCCCGTCGGGCAGTCTTCACTGAAGCTTTCTTT
- | - | TRBJ2-7 | TRBV11-2 | CASSVRRTSYEQYF | TGTGCCAGCAGCGTTCGACGGACCTCCTACGAGCAGTACTTC
TRBD1 | few | TRBJ1-2 | TRBV24-1 | CATSDSTRQGSYGYTF | TGTGCCACCAGTGATTCAACACGACAGGGGAGCTATGGCTACACCTTC
- | few | TRBJ2-5 | TRBV5-1 | CASSQGHGQETQYF | TGCGCCAGCAGCCAGGGACATGGACAAGAGACCCAGTACTTC
TRBD2 | - | TRBJ2-2 | TRBV4-2 | CASSQDLVTGGITGELFF | TGTGCCAGCAGCCAAGATCTGGTCACGGGAGGGATCACCGGGGAGCTGTTTTTT
- | - | TRBJ1-5 | TRBV5-5 | CASSPNSPSNQPQHF | TGTGCCAGCAGCCCAAATAGCCCCAGCAATCAGCCCCAGCATTTT
TRBD2 | - | TRBJ2-4 | TRBV6-5 | CASSRLAGGSKNIQYF | TGTGCCAGCAGCCGACTAGCGGGAGGGAGCAAAAACATTCAGTACTTC
TRBD2 | - | TRBJ2-5 | TRBV19 | CASSPRGAGGMETQYF | TGTGCCAGTAGTCCCCGGGGAGCGGGAGGGATGGAGACCCAGTACTTC
- | - | TRBJ2-7 | TRBV12-3/TRBV12-4 | CASSQMGYEQYF | TGTGCCAGCAGTCAAATGGGTTACGAGCAGTACTTC
- | - | TRBJ1-2 | TRBV29-1 | CSVEDPVSLGYTF | TGCAGCGTTGAAGATCCAGTAAGCCTGGGCTACACCTTC
TRBD2 | - | TRBJ2-7 | TRBV15 | CATSRDGRGQYF | TGTGCCACCAGCAGAGATGGGAGGGGGCAGTACTTC
- | - | TRBJ2-5 | TRBV4-1 | CASSQGGGAWETQYF | TGCGCCAGCAGCCAAGGTGGGGGAGCATGGGAGACCCAGTACTTC